The T cell receptor beta chain under discussion was sequenced for a study of cytomegalovirus exposure and HLA in healthy donors. General study findings and limits: An analysis was carried out at a later point. It showed that HLA-associated TCR beta chains were more clonally expanded than equally common non-associated chains.

Comment on this clone: The antigen remains undetermined.

In the PCR, 60 Vbeta and 13 Jbeta primers were used. Sequencing used immunoSEQ multiplex PCR; TCRdb keeps in-frame clones, though not all of them. The table shows about 170,000 clones, with around 85% occurring only once. The receptor comes from a boy aged 2 to 10 in good health and CMV-seronegative. Sequencing used PBMCs.

This CDR3 is CAISVILSLGAFF. DNA of the CDR3: TGTGCCATCAGTGTTATTCTATCCCTCGGGGCTTTCTTT. The rearrangement joins TRBV10-3 to TRBJ1-1, with unresolved D. There are 13 residues in the CDR3. The ends were cut back, 4 bases at V and 11 bases at J, with 17 bases in the middle. Per the germline V gene, CDR1 is ENHRY and CDR2 is SYGVKD.